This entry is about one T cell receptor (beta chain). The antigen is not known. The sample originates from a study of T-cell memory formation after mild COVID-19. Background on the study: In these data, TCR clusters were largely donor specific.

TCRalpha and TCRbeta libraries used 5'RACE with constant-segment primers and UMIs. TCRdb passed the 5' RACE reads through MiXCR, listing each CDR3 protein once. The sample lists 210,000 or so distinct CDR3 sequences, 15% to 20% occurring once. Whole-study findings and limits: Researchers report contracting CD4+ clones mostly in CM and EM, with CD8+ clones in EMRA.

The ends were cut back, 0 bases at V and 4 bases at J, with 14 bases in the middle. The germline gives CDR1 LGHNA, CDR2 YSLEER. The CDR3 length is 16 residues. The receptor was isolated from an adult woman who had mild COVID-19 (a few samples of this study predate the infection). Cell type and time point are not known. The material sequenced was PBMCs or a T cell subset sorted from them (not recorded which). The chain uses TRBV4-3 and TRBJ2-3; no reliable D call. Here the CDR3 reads CASSQDLRVASDTQYF. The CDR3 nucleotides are TGCGCCAGCAGCCAAGATTTAAGGGTGGCTTCAGATACGCAGTATTTT.